This T cell receptor (beta chain) came from a study of cytomegalovirus exposure and HLA in healthy donors. Study as a whole: Drawn from HLA-typed donors, around 85 million unique TCRs were held in an early data release. General observations from the study: When analyzed later, the rates of TCR association showed variation by HLA locus, with DRB1 the most and HLA-C the fewest. The likely origin of a cluster of highly shared sequence variants was a sequencing artifact. Information on immune exposure was restricted to one variable (CMV serostatus).

This clone was seen a single time. The antigen remains unidentified. 60 Vbeta and 13 Jbeta primers were used in PCR. Sequenced by immunoSEQ multiplex PCR; TCRdb stores in-frame clones only, minus some. The sample lists 80,000 to 95,000 clones, less than 70% seen once, with about 2.3% in the top ten. J was trimmed by 11 bases and V by 3 bases; bases with no gene match: 4. CDR1 SGHTA and CDR2 FQGNSA come from the germline V gene. The CDR3 loop spans 14 amino acids. This clonotype originated in a human donor in good health. The sample comprised PBMCs. The chain joins TRBV7-2 to TRBJ2-7; 16 bases agree with TRBD2. CDR3 sequence: CASSLGTSGGAEYF. The CDR3 DNA is TGTGCCAGCAGCTTGGGGACTAGCGGGGGGGCAGAGTACTTC.